The subject of this entry is one T cell receptor (beta chain). Its antigen remains unknown. V was cut by 2 bases and J by 6 bases, with 7 bases left in between. This CDR3 has 11 residues. Germline V lookup: CDR1 SQVTM, CDR2 ANQGSEA. These data are taken from a study of cytomegalovirus exposure and HLA in healthy donors. Study overall: According to later analysis, the same platform produced the roughly 110 validation and several hundred first-cohort repertoires. The study, taken as a whole, reports: It was 150 or so TCR beta chains that were listed as cytomegalovirus-associated. Reported results showed that the classifier diagnosed cytomegalovirus status with high specificity and sensitivity.

Repertoires were generated with immunoSEQ multiplex PCR, while TCRdb's copy carries only in-frame clones and drops some. In the table there are 180,000 or so clones, around nine tenths of which are singletons. While the first cohort had around 700 subjects, the donors belonged to the separate validation cohort of over a hundred subjects. This sequence was found in a man between 18 and 29 years old in good health and CMV-seropositive. Sequencing input: PBMCs. The chain joins TRBV29-1 to TRBJ1-2, with D tentatively TRBD1 (5 bases). The chain's CDR3 is CSVERGNGYTF. The CDR3 coding sequence is TGCAGCGTTGAAAGGGGAAATGGCTACACCTTC. The variable domain in full, with the rest retrieved from reference TRBV29-1 and TRBJ1-2, is SAVISQKPSRDICQRGTSLTIQCQVDSQVTMMFWYRQQPGQSLTLIATANQGSEATYESGFVIDKFPISRPNLTFSTLTVSNMSPEDSSIYLCSVERGNGYTFGSGTRLTVV.